The present TCR beta chain was sequenced within a study of cytomegalovirus exposure and HLA in healthy donors. 60 Vbeta and 13 Jbeta primers were used in PCR. This table comes from immunoSEQ multiplex PCR, and its TCRdb copy is limited to in-frame clones, with some not included. Recorded for this sample: more than 95,000 clones. Broader study findings: Another analysis was done later, and it associated approximately 18,000 TCR beta sequences with HLA alleles at 0.05 false discovery rate.

Germline V lookup: CDR1 SGHDN, CDR2 FVKESK. The CDR3 is 14 residues long. With 3 bases clipped from V and 6 bases from J, the junction kept 6 bases outside the gene matches. On this clone itself: Its antigen remains unidentified.

The V gene is TRBV14, the J gene TRBJ2-3; 7 nucleotides align to TRBD1. This TCR derives from a young man in good health and CMV-seronegative. Sequenced input: PBMCs. CDR3 DNA sequence: TGTGCCAGCAGCCAGGGACAGCGGTCGGATACGCAGTATTTT. Its translation is CASSQGQRSDTQYF.